This T cell receptor beta chain emerged from a study of blood T cell repertoires in COVID-19. The repertoire was sequenced with immunoSEQ multiplex PCR; TCRdb's copy has only in-frame clones and lacks some. The profile shows 200,000 to 250,000 clones, roughly nine tenths of them singletons. The CDR3 runs 14 residues. Germline assignment: CDR1 MGHRA and CDR2 YSYEKL. Trimming took off 0 bases at V and 9 bases at J, with 9 bases between the two ends. Cohort allocation depended upon clinical history that participants reported. The sequenced sample consisted of PBMCs or T cells enriched from blood (not recorded which). The chain employs TRBV4-1 and TRBJ1-6; tentatively, D is TRBD1 (5 bases). This TCR was sampled from a woman in her 50s in a cohort exposed to, infected with or recovered from COVID-19 (not recorded which). CDR3 nucleotides: TGCGCCAGCAGCCAAGATCAGGACATTTCACCCCTCCACTTT. The encoded protein is CASSQDQDISPLHF.